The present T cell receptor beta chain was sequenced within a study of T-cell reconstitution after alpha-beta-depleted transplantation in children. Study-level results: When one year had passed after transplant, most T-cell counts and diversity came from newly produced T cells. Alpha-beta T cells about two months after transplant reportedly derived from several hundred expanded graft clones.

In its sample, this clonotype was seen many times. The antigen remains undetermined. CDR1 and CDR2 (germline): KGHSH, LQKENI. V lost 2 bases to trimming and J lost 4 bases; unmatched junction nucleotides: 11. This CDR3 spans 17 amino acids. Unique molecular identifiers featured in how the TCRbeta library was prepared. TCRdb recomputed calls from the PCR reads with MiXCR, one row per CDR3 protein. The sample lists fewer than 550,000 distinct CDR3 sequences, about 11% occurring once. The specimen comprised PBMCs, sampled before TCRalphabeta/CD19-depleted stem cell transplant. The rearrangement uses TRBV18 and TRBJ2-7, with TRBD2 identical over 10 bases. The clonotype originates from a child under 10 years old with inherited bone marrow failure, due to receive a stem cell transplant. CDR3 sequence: CASSPTKLAGEGYEQYF. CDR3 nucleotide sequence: TGTGCCAGCTCACCAACAAAGCTAGCGGGAGAAGGGTACGAGCAGTACTTC.